These 9 T cell receptor beta chains were sequenced from one sample in a study of shared clonotypes between healthy human individuals. The data were produced by immunoSEQ multiplex PCR, yet TCRdb's version contains in-frame clones alone and is incomplete. The data show 550,000 to 750,000 clones, nearly 97% seen once. Only CD45RO-negative cells positively selected for CCR7 counted as naive CD8 cells, so terminally differentiated effector memory CD45RA+ cells were excluded. Sequenced input: naive CD8+ T cells sorted from blood. These receptors came from a woman in her thirties in good health.

The DNA of the CDR3 is TGTGCCAGCAGTCCCCTATCCGGGACAGGAACTGAAGCTTTCTTT. Residues: CASSPLSGTGTEAFF. The V and J genes are TRBV28 and TRBJ1-1; TRBD1 matches 8 bases. Trimming cost V 5 bases and J 5 bases; bases outside gene matches: 10. Germline-derived CDR1 and CDR2 are MDHEN and SYDVKM. There are 15 residues in the CDR3.

V gene TRBV7-6 combines with J gene TRBJ2-7; D gene unclear. The V gene's germline CDR1 is SGHVS and CDR2 FNYEAQ. The CDR3 consists of 13 residues. Trimming removed 3 bases from V and 5 bases from J, with 11 bases in between. The CDR3, as DNA: TGTGCCAGCAGCTTGGGCCTAAGGGACGAGCAGTACTTC. It encodes CASSLGLRDEQYF.

This clone showed up just once. The chain has TRBV7-8 and TRBJ2-1; D is unclear. Trimming stripped 1 base from V and 4 bases from J, with 5 bases between. The CDR3 runs to 13 residues. In germline, CDR1 is SGHVS, CDR2 FQNEAQ. The CDR3 DNA follows: TGTGCCAGCAGCTTAGATGGATACAATGAGCAGTTCTTC. Translated, it gives CASSLDGYNEQFF.

The V gene is TRBV11-2, the J gene TRBJ2-7; 7 bases are a match to TRBD1. V trimming: 1 base; J trimming: 3 bases; junction bases outside the gene matches: 6. The CDR3 has 15 amino acids. Germline assignment: CDR1 SGHAT and CDR2 FQNNGV. CDR3 nucleotides: TGTGCCAGCAGCTTAGGCCGTGCAGGGGGCTACGAGCAGTACTTC. This encodes CASSLGRAGGYEQYF.

As regards this clone: Other DNA sequences within the sample encode an identical CDR3. The rearrangement joins TRBV27 to TRBJ1-5; 10 bases are shared with TRBD1. This CDR3 comprises 14 residues. Germline CDR1 is MNHEY and CDR2 is SMNVEV (reference sequence). V gave up 5 bases and J gave up 6 bases; unmatched junction bases: 4. CDR3 protein: CASSPGTGVQPQHF. CDR3 DNA: TGTGCCAGCAGTCCCGGGACAGGGGTTCAGCCCCAGCATTTT.

The chain carries TRBV27 and TRBJ2-2, with a weak D call TRBD1 (6 bases). Germline lookup yields CDR1 MNHEY and CDR2 SMNVEV (reference sequence). CDR3 size: 14 residues. V was shortened by 6 bases and J by 3 bases, with 11 bases between the two germline ends. The CDR3 reads CASRTGSDTGELFF. Here the CDR3 DNA reads TGTGCCAGCAGAACAGGGTCCGACACCGGGGAGCTGTTTTTT.

Comments on this clone: This sample also contains other DNA sequences that code for the same CDR3. This chain links TRBV5-6 with TRBJ2-7; 9 bases match TRBD2. The germline gives CDR1 SGHDT, CDR2 YYEEEE. V lost 4 bases and J lost 2; bases outside the gene matches: 4. The CDR3 loop spans 14 amino acids. CDR3 sequence reads: CASSLSGRPYEQYF. In nucleotides, the CDR3 is TGTGCCAGCAGCCTTAGCGGGAGACCCTACGAGCAGTACTTC.

The V gene is TRBV27, the J gene TRBJ2-1; 14 bases agree with TRBD2. Unmatched junction bases numbered 6, after V lost 7 bases and J lost 7 bases. This CDR3 spans 15 amino acids. Germline loops: CDR1 MNHEY, CDR2 SMNVEV (reference sequence). CDR3 protein: CASTAGTSGRNEQFF. CDR3 nucleotides: TGTGCCAGCACCGCAGGGACTAGCGGGAGAAATGAGCAGTTCTTC.

V is TRBV2 and J is TRBJ2-7; the D gene is possibly TRBD1 (6 bases). The V and J ends lost 9 bases and 3 bases respectively, with 15 bases between them. CDR3 length equals 13 residues. In germline, CDR1 is SNHLY, CDR2 FYNNEI. DNA for the CDR3: TGTGCCAGGGGAACGGGCAGGGGCTACGAGCAGTACTTC. This sequence encodes CARGTGRGYEQYF.